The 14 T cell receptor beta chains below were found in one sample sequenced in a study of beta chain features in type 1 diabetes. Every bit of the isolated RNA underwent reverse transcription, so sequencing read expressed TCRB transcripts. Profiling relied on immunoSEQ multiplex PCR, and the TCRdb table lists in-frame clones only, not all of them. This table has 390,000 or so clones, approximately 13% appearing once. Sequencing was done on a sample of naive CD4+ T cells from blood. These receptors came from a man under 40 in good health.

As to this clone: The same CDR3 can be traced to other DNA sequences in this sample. The CDR3 bases are TGTGCCATCGGAGGAACGGATACGCAGTATTTT. Its protein product is CAIGGTDTQYF. V is TRBV10-3 and J is TRBJ2-3; tentative D call: TRBD2 (5 bases). Trimming pared 8 bases from V and 6 bases from J, leaving 9 bases between. The CDR3 loop spans 11 amino acids. Germline V gene sequence: CDR1 ENHRY, CDR2 SYGVKD.

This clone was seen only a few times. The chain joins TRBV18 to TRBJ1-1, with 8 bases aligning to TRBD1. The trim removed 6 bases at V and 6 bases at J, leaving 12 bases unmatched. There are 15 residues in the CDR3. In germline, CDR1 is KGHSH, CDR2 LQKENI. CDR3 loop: CASSQGQVVGAEAFF. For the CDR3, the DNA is TGTGCCAGCTCGCAGGGACAGGTGGTCGGCGCTGAAGCTTTCTTT. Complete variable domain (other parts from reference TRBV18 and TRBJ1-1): NAGVMQNPRHLVRRRGQEARLRCSPMKGHSHVYWYRQLPEEGLKFMVYLQKENIIDESGMPKERFSAEFPKEGPSILRIQQVVRGDSAAYFCASSQGQVVGAEAFFGQGTRLTVV.

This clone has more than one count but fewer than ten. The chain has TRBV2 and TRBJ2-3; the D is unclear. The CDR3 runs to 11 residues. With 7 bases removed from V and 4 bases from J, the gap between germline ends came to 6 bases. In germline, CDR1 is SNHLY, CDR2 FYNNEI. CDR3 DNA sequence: TGTGCCAGCATTAGGGCAGATACGCAGTATTTT. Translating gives CASIRADTQYF.

The CDR3 coding sequence is TGTGCCACCAGCAGAGTGAAGAACACCGGGGAGCTGTTTTTT. The encoded protein is CATSRVKNTGELFF. The chain has TRBV15 and TRBJ2-2, with D unresolved. The ends were cut back, 1 base at V and 1 base at J, with 4 bases in the middle. CDR3 length: 14 amino acids. Germline CDR1 is LNHNV and CDR2 is YYDKDF (reference sequence).

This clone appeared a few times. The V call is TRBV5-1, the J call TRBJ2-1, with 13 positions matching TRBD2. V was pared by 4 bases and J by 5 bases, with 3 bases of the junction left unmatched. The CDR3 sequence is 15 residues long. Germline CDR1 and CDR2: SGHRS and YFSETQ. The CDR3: CASSPGLAGNNEQFF. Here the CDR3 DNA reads TGCGCCAGCAGCCCGGGACTAGCGGGAAACAATGAGCAGTTCTTC.

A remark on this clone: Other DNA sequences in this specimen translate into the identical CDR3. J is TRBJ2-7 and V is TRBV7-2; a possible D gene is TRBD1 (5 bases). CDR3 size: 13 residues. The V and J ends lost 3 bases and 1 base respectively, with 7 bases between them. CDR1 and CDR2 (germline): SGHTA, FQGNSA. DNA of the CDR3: TGTGCCAGCAGCTTGGGGCGGTCCTACGAGCAGTACTTC. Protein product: CASSLGRSYEQYF.

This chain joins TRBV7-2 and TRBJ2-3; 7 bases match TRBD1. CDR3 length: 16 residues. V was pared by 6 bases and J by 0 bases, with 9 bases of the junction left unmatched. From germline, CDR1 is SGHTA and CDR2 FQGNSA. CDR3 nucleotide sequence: TGTGCCAGCAGACCTCGGACAGGCACTAGCACAGATACGCAGTATTTT. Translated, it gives CASRPRTGTSTDTQYF.

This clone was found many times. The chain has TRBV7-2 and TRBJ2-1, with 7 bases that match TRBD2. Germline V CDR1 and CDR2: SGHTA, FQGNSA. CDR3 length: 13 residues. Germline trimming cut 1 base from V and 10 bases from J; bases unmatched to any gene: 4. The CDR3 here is CASSLGIAGEQFF. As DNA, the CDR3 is TGTGCCAGCAGCTTAGGGATAGCGGGCGAGCAGTTCTTC.

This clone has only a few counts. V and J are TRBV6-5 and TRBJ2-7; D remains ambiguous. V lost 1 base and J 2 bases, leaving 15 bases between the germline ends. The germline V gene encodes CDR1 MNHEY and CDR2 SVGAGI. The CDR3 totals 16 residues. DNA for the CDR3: TGTGCCAGCAGTTACTTGCCCCTGGGCTACCCCTACGAGCAGTACTTC. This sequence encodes CASSYLPLGYPYEQYF.

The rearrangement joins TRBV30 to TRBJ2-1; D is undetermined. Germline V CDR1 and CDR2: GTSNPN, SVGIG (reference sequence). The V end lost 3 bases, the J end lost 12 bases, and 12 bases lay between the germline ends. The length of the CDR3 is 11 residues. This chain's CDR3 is CAWSDVDRQFF. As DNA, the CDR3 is TGTGCCTGGAGCGACGTTGATAGGCAGTTCTTC.

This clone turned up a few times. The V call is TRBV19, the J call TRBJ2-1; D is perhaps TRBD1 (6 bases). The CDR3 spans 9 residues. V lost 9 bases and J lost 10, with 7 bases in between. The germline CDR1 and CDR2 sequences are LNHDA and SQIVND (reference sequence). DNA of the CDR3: TGTGCCAGCGGGACAGAGCAGTTCTTC. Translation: CASGTEQFF.

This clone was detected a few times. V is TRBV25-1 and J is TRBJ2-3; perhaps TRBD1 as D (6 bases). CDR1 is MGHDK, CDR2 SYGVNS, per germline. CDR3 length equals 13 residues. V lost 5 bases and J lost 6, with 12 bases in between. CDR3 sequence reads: CASSPQGLDTQYF. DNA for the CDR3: TGTGCCAGCAGTCCCCAGGGGTTGGATACGCAGTATTTT.

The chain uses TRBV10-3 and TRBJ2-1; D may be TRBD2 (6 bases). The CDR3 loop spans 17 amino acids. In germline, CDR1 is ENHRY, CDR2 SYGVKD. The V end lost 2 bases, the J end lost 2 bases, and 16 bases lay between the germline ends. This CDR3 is CAISERVRRGAYNEQFF. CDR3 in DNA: TGTGCCATCAGTGAGCGGGTTCGGCGGGGAGCCTACAATGAGCAGTTCTTC.

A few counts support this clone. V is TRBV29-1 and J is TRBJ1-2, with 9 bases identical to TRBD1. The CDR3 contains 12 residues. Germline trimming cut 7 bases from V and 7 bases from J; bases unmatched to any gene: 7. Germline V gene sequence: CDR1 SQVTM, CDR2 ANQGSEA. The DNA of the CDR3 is TGCAGCGGTTGGGACAGGGCGGTTGGCTACACCTTC. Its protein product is CSGWDRAVGYTF.